These 27 T cell receptor beta chains originate from one sample sequenced in a study of blood T cell repertoires in COVID-19. Libraries were prepared by immunoSEQ multiplex PCR; TCRdb keeps only in-frame clonotypes and omits some of them. The sample carries over 130,000 clones, 88% recorded once. Material for sequencing was peripheral blood. These receptors were obtained from a man in his 60s with active or convalescent COVID-19.

CDR3 protein: CASIAGQGSSPLHF. The CDR3 nucleotides are TGTGCCAGCATTGCGGGACAGGGGTCTTCACCCCTCCACTTT. V and J are TRBV28 and TRBJ1-6; TRBD1 aligns across 10 bases. This CDR3 has 14 amino acids. Germline V lookup: CDR1 MDHEN, CDR2 SYDVKM. The J segment lost 9 bases and the V segment lost 7 bases, leaving 6 bases of the junction unmatched.

A remark on this clone: Other DNA sequences from this sample encode an identical CDR3 as well. The rearrangement links TRBV4-3 to TRBJ2-5; TRBD2 agrees at 8 bases. CDR1 is LGHNA and CDR2 is YSLEER in the germline V gene. The length of the CDR3 is 17 residues. The V gene end was trimmed by 3 bases and the J gene end by 8 bases; junction bases not matched to a gene: 17. The CDR3 coding sequence is TGCGCCAGCAGCCACCTGGGCGCGGGAGGCCCCTCCGGAACCCAGTACTTC. It yields the protein CASSHLGAGGPSGTQYF.

The gene calls are TRBV6-4 and TRBJ2-7, with D possibly TRBD1 on 6 matching bases. V dropped 3 bases and J dropped 0 bases, with 6 bases sitting between them. In germline, CDR1 is MRHNA, CDR2 SNTAGT. The CDR3 runs 13 residues. The CDR3 is CASSEQGSYEQYF. The CDR3 region has the DNA TGTGCCAGCAGTGAACAGGGCTCCTACGAGCAGTACTTC.

This clone was picked up a small number of times. J is TRBJ2-3 and V is TRBV28; 7 nucleotides align to TRBD1. Trimming at V came to 6 bases and at J to 3 bases, leaving 3 bases not matched to a gene. Germline V lookup: CDR1 MDHEN, CDR2 SYDVKM. This CDR3 spans 13 amino acids. CDR3 sequence: CASRPQGTDTQYF. The CDR3 DNA reads TGTGCCAGCAGACCACAGGGGACAGATACGCAGTATTTT.

This clone was picked up one time. This sequence joins TRBV19 and TRBJ1-1; a weak D match, TRBD1 (5 bases). Germline V lookup: CDR1 LNHDA, CDR2 SQIVND (reference sequence). The ends were cut back, 1 base at V and 8 bases at J, with 14 bases in the middle. CDR3 length equals 14 residues. The CDR3 reads CASSIGWEGKEAFF. The CDR3 coding sequence is TGTGCCAGTAGTATAGGTTGGGAGGGGAAGGAAGCTTTCTTT.

This chain connects TRBV11-2 to TRBJ1-2, with D uncertain. The V gene lost 2 bases and the J gene lost 4 bases, with 11 bases spanning the gap. This CDR3 has 14 residues. CDR1 and CDR2 (germline): SGHAT, FQNNGV. The CDR3 bases are TGTGCCAGCAGCTTAAACGCCCGGGGCTATGGCTACACCTTC. This gives the protein CASSLNARGYGYTF. The variable domain in full, completed from reference TRBV11-2 and TRBJ1-2, reads EAGVAQSPRYKIIEKRQSVAFWCNPISGHATLYWYQQILGQGPKLLIQFQNNGVVDDSQLPKDRFSAERLKGVDSTLKIQPAKLEDSAVYLCASSLNARGYGYTFGSGTRLTVV.

The chain is built from TRBV23-1 and TRBJ2-1, with D possibly TRBD2 on 5 matching bases. TRBV23-1 is classed as an ORF, of uncertain function. Trimming took off 8 bases at V and 2 bases at J, with 13 bases between the two ends. The CDR3 has 14 residues. For the CDR3, the DNA is TGCGCCAGCGTACAGTGGACTGCCTACAATGAGCAGTTCTTC. This encodes CASVQWTAYNEQFF.

The DNA for the CDR3 is TGTGCCAGCAGCTTAGCGGGACTAGCGGGAGCAGATACGCAGTATTTT. Its protein is CASSLAGLAGADTQYF. The chain recombines TRBV7-6 with TRBJ2-3; 14 nucleotides match TRBD2. Germline V gene data show CDR1 as SGHVS and CDR2 as FNYEAQ. This CDR3 is 16 amino acids long. With 0 bases clipped from V and 4 bases from J, the junction kept 0 bases outside the gene matches.

With respect to this clone: The sample contains more than one DNA sequence encoding this CDR3. V and J are TRBV15 and TRBJ1-1; D is perhaps TRBD1 (6 bases). There are 15 residues in the CDR3. V lost 2 bases and J lost 0, with 10 bases in between. Germline CDR1 reads LNHNV; CDR2 reads YYDKDF (reference sequence). This CDR3 reads CATSRSQGMNTEAFF. DNA for the CDR3: TGTGCCACCAGCAGATCACAGGGCATGAACACTGAAGCTTTCTTT.

The chain carries TRBV7-9 and TRBJ1-1, with D unresolved. This CDR3 spans 15 amino acids. Trimming left V 5 bases short and J 1 base short, with 14 bases between. The germline V gene has CDR1 SEHNR and CDR2 FQNEAQ (reference sequence). The CDR3: CASSPLDGKNTEAFF. The DNA for the CDR3 is TGTGCCAGCAGCCCCCTGGACGGGAAGAACACTGAAGCTTTCTTT.

This clone occurred once. The chain couples TRBV18 to TRBJ1-4; D remains unclear. There are 13 residues in the CDR3. The V gene lost 6 bases and the J gene lost 4 bases, with 9 bases spanning the gap. Germline V gene data show CDR1 as KGHSH and CDR2 as LQKENI. The CDR3 nucleotides are TGTGCCAGCTCTTGGGCAGATAATGAAAAACTGTTTTTT. It specifies CASSWADNEKLFF.

V gene TRBV15 combines with J gene TRBJ2-1, with TRBD2 matching over 7 bases. There are 13 residues in the CDR3. V dropped 5 bases and J dropped 10; count of bases not matched to a gene: 8. CDR1 LNHNV and CDR2 YYDKDF come from the germline V gene (reference sequence). The CDR3 sequence: CATSEPLAVEQFF. Here the CDR3 DNA reads TGTGCCACCAGCGAACCTCTAGCGGTCGAGCAGTTCTTC.

The rearrangement links TRBV5-4 to TRBJ1-1; D ambiguous. In germline, CDR1 is SGHNT, CDR2 YYREEE (reference sequence). V lost 4 bases, J lost 6 bases, and 13 bases lay in between. The length of the CDR3 is 13 residues. CDR3 region: CASSHGTRAEAFF. CDR3 bases: TGTGCCAGCAGCCACGGCACGCGGGCTGAAGCTTTCTTT.

The rearrangement joins TRBV9 to TRBJ1-4; D gene ambiguous. This CDR3 contains 15 residues. Between the trimmed V and J ends, which lost 4 bases and 0 bases, there was a span of 10 bases. Germline CDR1 and CDR2: SGDLS and YYNGEE. The DNA for the CDR3 is TGTGCCAGCAGCCCCGGGAGGGCAACTAATGAAAAACTGTTTTTT. Translation: CASSPGRATNEKLFF.

The chain employs TRBV7-2 and TRBJ2-5; TRBD2 aligns across 10 bases. The length of the CDR3 is 17 residues. Germline lookup yields CDR1 SGHTA and CDR2 FQGNSA. The V and J ends lost 4 bases and 7 bases, in that order; junction bases with no gene match: 15. CDR3 sequence (DNA): TGTGCCAGCAGCTCTATAGAGCTAGCGGGAGTAACGGGGACCCAGTACTTC. Protein product: CASSSIELAGVTGTQYF.

V usage is TRBV10-1 and J usage is TRBJ2-7; the match to TRBD1 covers 11 bases. The CDR3 consists of 13 residues. Germline CDR1 WNHNN, CDR2 SYGVQD (reference sequence). V shed 10 bases and J 4 bases; nucleotides not matched to a gene: 6. The CDR3 sequence is CATAGTGGYEQYF. The CDR3 nucleotides are TGCGCCACAGCCGGGACAGGGGGATACGAGCAGTACTTC.

This clone was seen only a few times. The V call is TRBV12-3 or TRBV12-4, the J call TRBJ2-7; 7 bases match TRBD2. CDR3 length: 13 residues. Unmatched junction bases numbered 0, after V lost 2 bases and J lost 2 bases. The chain's CDR3 is CASSLRGAYEQYF. The CDR3 nucleotides are TGTGCCAGCAGTTTACGGGGGGCCTACGAGCAGTACTTC.

The CDR3 DNA reads as TGTGCCAGCAGGGCAGCCAGGGGCCCGAATTCACCCCTCCACTTT. Its translation is CASRAARGPNSPLHF. The V gene is TRBV27, the J gene TRBJ1-6; D is perhaps TRBD1 (6 bases). V gave up 6 bases and J gave up 7 bases, with 16 bases separating them. Germline CDR1 reads MNHEY; CDR2 reads SMNVEV (reference sequence). The CDR3 spans 15 residues.

The chain carries TRBV5-1 and TRBJ1-5; possibly TRBD1 for D (5 bases). With 0 bases removed from V and 5 bases from J, the gap between germline ends came to 12 bases. The length of the CDR3 is 15 residues. Germline V gives CDR1 SGHRS, CDR2 YFSETQ. CDR3 amino acids: CASSLESGFDQPQHF. Here the CDR3 DNA reads TGCGCCAGCAGCTTGGAATCAGGGTTCGATCAGCCCCAGCATTTT.

The chain uses TRBV5-1 and TRBJ2-2; no definite D call. Germline values: CDR1 SGHRS, CDR2 YFSETQ. Trimming took off 2 bases at V and 1 base at J, with 6 bases between the two ends. The CDR3 contains 14 residues. CDR3 residues: CASSFTVNTGELFF. The CDR3 coding sequence is TGCGCCAGCAGCTTCACAGTGAACACCGGGGAGCTGTTTTTT.

This chain connects TRBV5-1 to TRBJ1-2, with TRBD1 matching 8 bases. Germline trimming cut 0 bases from V and 5 bases from J; bases unmatched to any gene: 6. The CDR3 length is 15 residues. In germline, CDR1 is SGHRS, CDR2 YFSETQ. DNA for the CDR3: TGCGCCAGCAGCTTGGATGGACAGGGTCCATATGGCTACACCTTC. Its protein product is CASSLDGQGPYGYTF.

This chain uses TRBV7-8 with TRBJ2-7; 10 nucleotides align to TRBD2. The CDR3 runs to 17 residues. Losses at the gene ends were 4 bases for V and 6 bases for J; bases not matched to a gene: 15. Germline V CDR1 and CDR2: SGHVS, FQNEAQ. This chain's CDR3 is CASSSGTAGLAMSEQYF. CDR3 DNA sequence: TGTGCCAGCAGCTCGGGGACAGCGGGACTAGCGATGAGCGAGCAGTACTTC.

The genes are TRBV13 and TRBJ2-3; TRBD2 might be the D (5 bases). V was shortened by 5 bases and J by 2 bases, with 14 bases between the two germline ends. Germline V lookup: CDR1 PRHDT, CDR2 FYEKMQ (reference sequence). The CDR3 runs 15 residues. CDR3 sequence reads: CASSINQRITDTQYF. The DNA of the CDR3 is TGTGCCAGCAGCATTAATCAGCGGATCACAGATACGCAGTATTTT.

The rearrangement joins TRBV28 to TRBJ1-2, with D possibly matching TRBD1 (6 bases). The germline V gene encodes CDR1 MDHEN and CDR2 SYDVKM. V lost 7 bases and J lost 0, with 12 bases in between. This CDR3 region has 14 residues. The CDR3 DNA reads as TGTGCCAGCAACCCGACAGGCGCTAACTATGGCTACACCTTC. This encodes CASNPTGANYGYTF.

This sequence joins TRBV28 and TRBJ2-7; 7 positions agree with TRBD2. Germline trimming cut 10 bases from V and 4 bases from J; bases unmatched to any gene: 13. CDR3 size: 14 residues. In germline, CDR1 is MDHEN, CDR2 SYDVKM. CDR3 DNA: TGTGCCACCGAACCGGGAGGCATAAGGTACGAGCAGTACTTC. It yields the protein CATEPGGIRYEQYF.

This clone was counted a single time. This sequence joins TRBV6-5 and TRBJ2-7; TRBD1 agrees at 12 bases. Losses at the gene ends were 6 bases for V and 4 bases for J; bases not matched to a gene: 4. This CDR3 is 14 amino acids long. Germline CDR1 is MNHEY and CDR2 is SVGAGI. The CDR3 DNA is TGTGCCAGCAGGGGGACAGGGGGCCAGTACGAGCAGTACTTC. Translating gives CASRGTGGQYEQYF.

The chain couples TRBV19 to TRBJ1-4; D gene ambiguous. The V end was cut by 4 bases, the J end by 4 bases, with 10 bases between. The germline V gene has CDR1 LNHDA and CDR2 SQIVND (reference sequence). The CDR3 contains 14 residues. CDR3 amino acids: CASSRAALNEKLFF. In nucleotides, the CDR3 is TGTGCCAGTAGTAGGGCAGCCCTTAATGAAAAACTGTTTTTT.